These 20 T cell receptor beta chains were sequenced from one sample in a study of blood T cell repertoires in COVID-19. The table came from immunoSEQ multiplex PCR; TCRdb's copy has only in-frame clones and leaves some out. This table holds some 290,000 clones, roughly 86% found once. The sequenced sample consisted of peripheral blood. These receptors were taken from a woman in her twenties or thirties with COVID-19, enrolled during active disease.

This chain joins TRBV7-9 and TRBJ1-1; no reliable D call. The CDR3 is 16 residues long. Deletions cut 5 bases from V and 3 bases from J, with 19 bases between. The germline V gene encodes CDR1 SEHNR and CDR2 FQNEAQ (reference sequence). CDR3 protein: CASSRPRSAEDTEAFF. As DNA, the CDR3 is TGTGCCAGCAGCCGACCTAGGTCTGCTGAGGACACTGAAGCTTTCTTT.

The V call is TRBV5-1, the J call TRBJ1-4, with a possible D match to TRBD1 (5 bases). CDR1 is SGHRS, CDR2 YFSETQ, per germline. This CDR3 spans 18 amino acids. Between the trimmed V and J ends, which lost 0 bases and 5 bases, there was a span of 20 bases. DNA of the CDR3: TGCGCCAGCAGCTTGGAATGGACATCTTTTACCTCGAATGAAAAACTGTTTTTT. Protein: CASSLEWTSFTSNEKLFF.

The chain is built from TRBV5-1 and TRBJ1-2, with D perhaps TRBD1 (5 bases). Between the trimmed V and J ends, which lost 4 bases and 4 bases, there was a span of 14 bases. The germline gives CDR1 SGHRS, CDR2 YFSETQ. The CDR3 extends over 14 amino acids. This CDR3 reads CASSPATDIYGYTF. CDR3 nucleotides: TGCGCCAGCAGCCCAGCGACGGACATCTATGGCTACACCTTC.

The V and J genes are TRBV11-2 and TRBJ2-2; 7 bases are a match to TRBD2. CDR3 length: 16 residues. Unmatched junction bases numbered 11, after V lost 2 bases and J lost 8 bases. Germline lookup yields CDR1 SGHAT and CDR2 FQNNGV. CDR3 sequence (DNA): TGTGCCAGCAGCTTATCTAGCGGCTACCTTGGAGGGGAGCTGTTTTTT. Residues: CASSLSSGYLGGELFF.

The chain combines TRBV7-8 with TRBJ2-7, with D perhaps matching TRBD1 (6 bases). Trimming shortened V by 2 bases and J by 7 bases, and 15 bases separated the two germline ends. This CDR3 is built from 14 residues. CDR1 and CDR2 (germline): SGHVS, FQNEAQ. The CDR3 DNA sequence: TGTGCCAGCAGCTTACCCTTGGGACAACAAGAGCAGTACTTC. This gives the protein CASSLPLGQQEQYF. The variable domain in full, completed from reference TRBV7-8 and TRBJ2-7, reads GAGVSQSPRYKVAKRGQDVALRCDPISGHVSLFWYQQALGQGPEFLTYFQNEAQLDKSGLPSDRFFAERPEGSVSTLKIQRTQQEDSAVYLCASSLPLGQQEQYFGPGTRLTVT.

The chain combines TRBV10-1 with TRBJ1-2; TRBD1 matches 8 bases. The CDR3 is 17 residues long. After removal of 3 bases from V and 0 bases from J, the junction contained 9 bases not matched to a gene. Germline CDR1 reads WNHNN; CDR2 reads SYGVQD (reference sequence). CDR3 nucleotide sequence: TGCGCCAGCAGTGACACGACAGGGGCCGGAGCTAACTATGGCTACACCTTC. Residues: CASSDTTGAGANYGYTF.

This rearrangement joins TRBV5-6 to TRBJ2-5; maybe TRBD1 (5 bases). This CDR3 comprises 14 residues. Germline V gene data show CDR1 as SGHDT and CDR2 as YYEEEE. Trimming removed 1 base from V and 5 bases from J, with 12 bases in between. The CDR3 protein is CASSLYRFGETQYF. The CDR3 bases are TGTGCCAGCAGCTTGTACAGGTTTGGTGAGACCCAGTACTTC.

The chain employs TRBV6-6 and TRBJ1-6; D may be TRBD1 (6 bases). The V gene lost 4 bases and the J gene lost 9 bases, with 13 bases spanning the gap. Germline-derived CDR1 and CDR2 are MNHNY and SVGAGI (reference sequence). CDR3 length equals 14 residues. Here the CDR3 reads CASSFGQSGSPLHF. The CDR3 DNA follows: TGTGCCAGCAGTTTTGGACAGAGTGGTTCACCCCTCCACTTT.

J is TRBJ1-3 and V is TRBV5-3, with D perhaps matching TRBD1 (5 bases). TRBV5-3 is identified as an open reading frame with a role that is uncertain. The CDR3 extends over 15 amino acids. Trimming left V 1 base short and J 0 bases short, with 8 bases between. As DNA, the CDR3 is TGTGCCAGAAGCTTGAGGGGTAGCTCTGGAAACACCATATATTTT. This translates into CARSLRGSSGNTIYF.

This sequence joins TRBV28 and TRBJ2-7; TRBD1 matches at 8 bases. Germline V gene lookup returns CDR1 MDHEN and CDR2 SYDVKM. This CDR3 region has 14 residues. J lost 3 bases, V lost 5 bases, and 6 bases had no gene match. The DNA of the CDR3 is TGTGCCAGCAGTCCAGACAGGGGAGTCTACGAGCAGTACTTC. The encoded protein is CASSPDRGVYEQYF.

The gene calls are TRBV28 and TRBJ2-7; 8 bases are a match to TRBD2. The CDR3 loop spans 14 amino acids. V lost 10 bases and J lost 0; bases outside the gene matches: 8. The germline V gene has CDR1 MDHEN and CDR2 SYDVKM. CDR3 coding DNA: TGTGCCACAGCTCACGGGGGGGCCTCCTACGAGCAGTACTTC. Amino acid sequence: CATAHGGASYEQYF.

V and J are TRBV11-2 and TRBJ2-3; D not resolved. Per germline, CDR1 SGHAT and CDR2 FQNNGV. CDR3 length: 16 residues. V was shortened by 1 base and J by 2 bases, with 13 bases between the two germline ends. The CDR3 sequence is CASSLVGAILTDTQYF. The CDR3 coding sequence is TGTGCCAGCAGCTTAGTAGGAGCAATCCTCACAGATACGCAGTATTTT.

This chain links TRBV19 with TRBJ1-2, with TRBD1 matching 9 bases. Trimming removed 6 bases from V and 5 bases from J; junction bases left unmatched: 4. This CDR3 has 13 amino acids. CDR1 is LNHDA, CDR2 SQIVND, per germline (reference sequence). The CDR3 protein is CASRRDREYGYTF. DNA of the CDR3: TGTGCCAGTAGGAGGGACAGGGAGTATGGCTACACCTTC.

The rearrangement links TRBV7-2 to TRBJ2-5; no clear D. Germline V CDR1 and CDR2: SGHTA, FQGNSA. The length of the CDR3 is 13 residues. The ends were cut back, 1 base at V and 2 bases at J, with 5 bases in the middle. The CDR3 loop is CASSLGVQETQYF. The DNA of the CDR3 is TGTGCCAGCAGCTTAGGTGTACAAGAGACCCAGTACTTC.

The chain recombines TRBV28 with TRBJ2-5; 7 nucleotides line up with TRBD1. This CDR3 is built from 15 residues. CDR1 MDHEN and CDR2 SYDVKM come from the germline V gene. Trimming removed 2 bases from V and 2 bases from J; junction bases left unmatched: 5. For the CDR3, the DNA is TGTGCCAGCAGTTTACTGACAGGGCGTCAAGAGACCCAGTACTTC. This codes for CASSLLTGRQETQYF.

The gene calls are TRBV20-1 and TRBJ2-3; D is unresolved. Germline lookup yields CDR1 DFQATT and CDR2 SNEGSKA (reference sequence). There are 11 residues in the CDR3. Trimming took off 3 bases at V and 11 bases at J, with 12 bases between the two ends. The CDR3 DNA is TGCAGTGCTAGCCTATCTCGGTTGCAGTATTTT. Its translation: CSASLSRLQYF.

This chain connects TRBV10-3 to TRBJ2-1; D might be TRBD2 (7 bases). There are 14 residues in the CDR3. Trimming removed 4 bases at V and 6 bases at J, with 13 bases between. Germline CDR1 reads ENHRY; CDR2 reads SYGVKD. The CDR3 region has the DNA TGTGCCATCAGTGCTGAGGGAGGGGGCAATGAGCAGTTCTTC. It is translated as CAISAEGGGNEQFF.

The chain combines TRBV4-1 with TRBJ2-7, with D uncertain. Trimming removed 3 bases from V and 3 bases from J, with 18 bases in between. This CDR3 comprises 16 residues. CDR1 and CDR2 (germline): MGHRA, YSYEKL. The CDR3 nucleotides are TGCGCCAGCAGCCATTTTGCCCGAGGAATAGACTACGAGCAGTACTTC. It translates to CASSHFARGIDYEQYF.

The J gene is TRBJ1-1, the V gene TRBV6-2 or TRBV6-3; 8 bases map to TRBD1. This CDR3 comprises 16 residues. CDR1 is MNHEY and CDR2 is SVGEGT in the germline V gene. Unmatched junction bases numbered 11, after V lost 6 bases and J lost 2 bases. In nucleotides, the CDR3 is TGTGCCAGCAGCCCTCGGACAGGGATGTCAAACACTGAAGCTTTCTTT. As protein: CASSPRTGMSNTEAFF.

This clone appeared once. V is TRBV2 and J is TRBJ2-1; 11 bases are shared with TRBD2. The CDR3 covers 15 residues. CDR1 is SNHLY, CDR2 FYNNEI, per germline. The V segment lost 6 bases and the J segment 3 bases; nucleotides outside the gene matches: 4. The CDR3 DNA reads TGTGCCAGCAGCCCCACTAGCGGGGGCTACAATGAGCAGTTCTTC. Protein sequence: CASSPTSGGYNEQFF.